A selection of T cell receptor beta chains follows, all from one sample in a study of blood T cell repertoires in COVID-19. Sequencing used immunoSEQ multiplex PCR; TCRdb keeps in-frame clones, though not all of them. The sample carries about 160,000 clones, roughly 89% recorded once. Source material: peripheral blood. Receptors were obtained from a woman in her 70s with COVID-19, enrolled during active disease. The CDR3 runs from the conserved cysteine through the conserved F or W. The order of the fields is V gene, J gene, clone size, D gene, CDR3 protein, CDR3 DNA. The D gene is left open where the match is weak. Only some rows state a clone size, as once, few, many or a class for expanded clones.

TRBV14	TRBJ2-3	NA	NA	CASSLAGTQYF	TGTGCCAGCAGCCTTGCCGGTACGCAGTATTTT
TRBV19	TRBJ1-2	NA	NA	CATSPGSYGYTF	TGTGCCACCAGCCCGGGAAGCTATGGCTACACCTTC
TRBV7-9	TRBJ2-5	once	NA	CASRSEGTQYF	TGTGCCAGCAGGTCGGAGGGGACCCAGTACTTC
TRBV18	TRBJ1-2	once	NA	CASSPARGVGPDNYGYTF	TGTGCCAGCTCACCGGCCCGTGGTGTGGGCCCGGATAACTATGGCTACACCTTC
TRBV28	TRBJ1-2	NA	NA	CASSPTVNYGYTF	TGTGCCAGCAGTCCGACAGTTAACTATGGCTACACCTTC
TRBV9	TRBJ2-1	NA	NA	CASSAQTGRNEQFF	TGTGCCAGCAGCGCACAGACAGGGAGGAATGAGCAGTTCTTC
TRBV19	TRBJ1-1	NA	TRBD1	CASSIDYRGVNTEAFF	TGTGCCAGTAGTATAGACTACAGGGGGGTGAACACTGAAGCTTTCTTT
TRBV2	TRBJ2-1	once	NA	CASRIRAGSYNEQFF	TGTGCCAGCCGGATCCGAGCGGGCTCCTACAATGAGCAGTTCTTC
TRBV6-1	TRBJ2-5	NA	NA	CASSETGTKETQYF	TGTGCCAGCAGTGAGACAGGAACCAAAGAGACCCAGTACTTC
TRBV28	TRBJ2-2	NA	TRBD1	CASSLYYWTGNTGELFF	TGTGCCAGCAGTTTATACTATTGGACAGGGAACACCGGGGAGCTGTTTTTT
TRBV2	TRBJ2-1	NA	NA	CASRSTASYNEQFF	TGTGCCAGCAGGTCGACAGCTAGCTACAATGAGCAGTTCTTC